This T cell receptor beta chain was captured in a study of T cell repertoires in cytomegalovirus infection. About the research overall: Indications of both CMV infection and matching HLA type were provided by public TCR beta signatures.

This CDR3 contains 15 residues. With 5 bases removed from V and 10 bases from J, the gap between germline ends came to 23 bases. Germline CDR1 and CDR2: SEHNR and FQNEAQ (reference sequence). In TCRdb, the reads were re-called with MiXCR into one record per CDR3 protein. The sample includes about 360,000 distinct CDR3 sequences, roughly 18% of them seen just once. This clonotype was found once. The J gene is TRBJ1-2, the V gene TRBV7-9, with D possibly being TRBD1 (6 bases). This clonotype was sampled from a human donor in good health (CMV status not recorded). Some clones in this sample may be carry-over from other donors' samples. Sequenced input: PBMCs. The CDR3 sequence is CASSISYRARGDYTF. CDR3 DNA sequence: TGTGCCAGCAGCATATCTTACAGGGCCCGAGGTGACTACACCTTC. Using reference TRBV7-9 and TRBJ1-2 for the parts outside the CDR3, the full variable domain is DTGVSQNPRHKITKRGQNVTFRCDPISEHNRLYWYRQTLGQGPEFLTYFQNEAQLEKSRLLSDRFSAERPKGSFSTLEIQRTEQGDSAMYLCASSISYRARGDYTFGSGTRLTVV.